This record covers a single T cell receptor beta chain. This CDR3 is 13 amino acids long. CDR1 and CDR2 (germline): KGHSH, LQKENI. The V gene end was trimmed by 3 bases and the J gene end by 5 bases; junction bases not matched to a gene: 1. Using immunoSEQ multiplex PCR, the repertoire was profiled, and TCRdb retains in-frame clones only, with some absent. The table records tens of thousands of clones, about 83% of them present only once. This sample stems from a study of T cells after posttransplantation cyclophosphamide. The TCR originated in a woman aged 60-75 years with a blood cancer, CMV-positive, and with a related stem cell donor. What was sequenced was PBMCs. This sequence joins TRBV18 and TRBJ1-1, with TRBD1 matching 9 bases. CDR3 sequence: CASSPTGGTEAFF. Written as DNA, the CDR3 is TGTGCCAGCTCACCGACAGGGGGAACTGAAGCTTTCTTT.